One and the same sample provided the 21 T cell receptor beta chains below, sequenced in a study of naive and memory T cell subsets. The beta constant-region primer was an equimolar mix of two oligonucleotides covering TRBC1 and TRBC2. The ligated cDNA underwent four PCR rounds using SP2 and nested alpha and beta constant-region primers. TCRdb ran MiXCR on the UMI-ligation and nested PCR reads and lists one entry per CDR3 protein. The repertoire has some 22,000 distinct CDR3 sequences, roughly 8.2% of them found once; the top ten carry about 20%. Input material: central memory CD8+ T cells from blood. The receptors originated from a human donor in good health.

There are many counts of this clonotype. The rearrangement links TRBV27 to TRBJ2-7; D uncertain. The V gene lost 2 bases and the J gene lost 5 bases, with 16 bases spanning the gap. Germline assignment: CDR1 MNHEY and CDR2 SMNVEV (reference sequence). The CDR3 totals 15 residues. The CDR3 coding sequence is TGTGCCAGCAGTTTAGCCCTCACCTCGTGGGACGAGCAGTACTTC. Translation gives CASSLALTSWDEQYF.

This clonotype was seen ten or more times. The CDR3: CSAVGEREFNEQYF. In nucleotides, the CDR3 is TGCAGTGCAGTAGGAGAGCGGGAGTTCAACGAGCAGTACTTC. This chain uses TRBV20-1 with TRBJ2-7, with TRBD2 identical over 8 bases. With V trimmed by 6 bases and J by 5 bases, 12 bases remained unmatched. CDR1 is DFQATT, CDR2 SNEGSKA, per germline (reference sequence). The CDR3 runs 14 residues.

A few counts support this clonotype. CDR3 sequence reads: CASSYRGLWIDEKLFF. The CDR3 bases are TGTGCCAGCAGTTACCGGGGGCTTTGGATCGATGAAAAACTGTTTTTT. This chain joins TRBV6-6 and TRBJ1-4; TRBD1 might be the D (6 bases). The CDR3 extends over 16 amino acids. V lost 2 bases, J lost 6 bases, and 16 bases lay in between. Germline assignment: CDR1 MNHNY and CDR2 SVGAGI (reference sequence).

The gene calls are TRBV7-9 and TRBJ2-3, with TRBD1 matching over 8 bases. The CDR3 is made up of 16 amino acids. Germline V lookup: CDR1 SEHNR, CDR2 FQNEAQ (reference sequence). V lost 6 bases and J lost 6; bases outside the gene matches: 14. The CDR3 region has the DNA TGTGCCAGCAGTGATTCAGGGGGCGCAGAGAGGGATACGCAGTATTTT. It is translated as CASSDSGGAERDTQYF.

There are many counts of this clonotype. CDR3 coding DNA: TGTGCCAGCAGCCTAAGCGGGAGATACAATGAGCAGTTCTTC. Amino acid sequence: CASSLSGRYNEQFF. The chain recombines TRBV6-5 with TRBJ2-1, with 8 bases lining up with TRBD2. Unmatched junction bases numbered 5, after V lost 6 bases and J lost 4 bases. The CDR3 covers 14 residues. Germline lookup yields CDR1 MNHEY and CDR2 SVGAGI.

This clonotype was seen a few times. This sequence joins TRBV6-2 or TRBV6-3 and TRBJ2-1; 7 bases line up with TRBD1. The trim removed 2 bases at V and 4 bases at J, leaving 5 bases unmatched. In germline, CDR1 is MNHEY, CDR2 SVGEGT. This CDR3 region has 15 residues. CDR3 sequence reads: CASSYTVQGYNEQFF. CDR3 sequence (DNA): TGTGCCAGCAGTTACACGGTACAGGGGTACAATGAGCAGTTCTTC.

The chain combines TRBV27 with TRBJ2-1; weak D call: TRBD2 (7 bases). V lost 8 bases to trimming and J lost 9 bases, with 23 bases between them. Germline values: CDR1 MNHEY, CDR2 SMNVEV (reference sequence). CDR3 length equals 15 residues. The CDR3 nucleotides read TGTGCCAGCGATCAGACAGGATTAGGCGGGGGTGAGCAGTTCTTC. Translating gives CASDQTGLGGGEQFF.

This chain joins TRBV27 and TRBJ2-5; 10 bases are a match to TRBD2. V was pared by 4 bases and J by 5 bases, with 1 base of the junction left unmatched. Germline-derived CDR1 and CDR2 are MNHEY and SMNVEV (reference sequence). CDR3 size: 13 residues. CDR3 sequence reads: CASSSTSGETQYF. CDR3 in DNA: TGTGCCAGCAGTTCGACTAGCGGGGAGACCCAGTACTTC.

The genes are TRBV19 and TRBJ2-5; TRBD2 matches 7 bases. CDR1 is LNHDA, CDR2 SQIVND, per germline (reference sequence). The CDR3 has 15 residues. Trimming cost V 3 bases and J 5 bases; bases outside gene matches: 9. DNA for the CDR3: TGTGCCAGTAGTATTAATGGGGGAGCGGGGGAGACCCAGTACTTC. Encoded protein: CASSINGGAGETQYF.

The table lists this clonotype with a few counts. The genes are TRBV19 and TRBJ2-6; no definite D call. This CDR3 is 12 amino acids long. Trimming cost V 6 bases and J 4 bases, with 4 bases left between them. The germline gives CDR1 LNHDA, CDR2 SQIVND (reference sequence). Here the CDR3 reads CASRAGANVLTF. CDR3 nucleotide sequence: TGTGCCAGTAGAGCCGGGGCCAACGTCCTGACTTTC.

There are a few counts of this clonotype. The chain is built from TRBV27 and TRBJ2-3; D possibly corresponds to TRBD1 (5 bases). V lost 5 bases and J lost 8, with 11 bases in between. CDR1 is MNHEY, CDR2 SMNVEV, per germline (reference sequence). This CDR3 is built from 12 residues. The CDR3 DNA follows: TGTGCCAGCAGTGACAGTTTGCCTACGCAGTATTTT. Amino acids: CASSDSLPTQYF.

This chain links TRBV12-3 or TRBV12-4 with TRBJ2-5, with TRBD2 matching 8 bases. After removal of 6 bases from V and 5 bases from J, the junction contained 11 bases not matched to a gene. The CDR3 has 15 amino acids. The CDR3 coding sequence is TGTGCCAGCAGCTTCGGATTTAGCGGGATGGAGACCCAGTACTTC. Residues: CASSFGFSGMETQYF.

The chain joins TRBV6-5 to TRBJ1-2; maybe TRBD1 (6 bases). The CDR3 totals 12 residues. The V end lost 6 bases, the J end lost 8 bases, and 13 bases lay between the germline ends. Germline CDR1 is MNHEY and CDR2 is SVGAGI. The CDR3: CASRLGGKGYTF. CDR3 coding DNA: TGTGCCAGCAGACTAGGGGGAAAGGGCTACACCTTC.

This clonotype was found a few times. This sequence joins TRBV27 and TRBJ2-7; the D gene is possibly TRBD1 (6 bases). This CDR3 is 15 amino acids long. V was clipped by 3 bases and J by 0 bases, with 12 bases between them. The germline V gene encodes CDR1 MNHEY and CDR2 SMNVEV (reference sequence). CDR3 loop: CASSLTGDSSYEQYF. In DNA form, the CDR3 reads TGTGCCAGCAGTTTGACAGGTGACAGCTCCTACGAGCAGTACTTC.

The chain carries TRBV29-1 and TRBJ2-7; 10 nucleotides match TRBD1. The J segment lost 2 bases and the V segment lost 7 bases, leaving 2 bases of the junction unmatched. The CDR3 is 12 amino acids. CDR1 is SQVTM and CDR2 is ANQGSEA in the germline V gene. CDR3 sequence: CSAGTGAYEQYF. The CDR3 region has the DNA TGCAGCGCCGGGACAGGGGCCTACGAGCAGTACTTC.

By proportion, this clonotype is large. The V and J genes are TRBV25-1 and TRBJ2-7; unclear D gene. This CDR3 is built from 13 residues. CDR1 is MGHDK, CDR2 SYGVNS, per germline. The V end lost 7 bases, the J end lost 0 bases, and 10 bases lay between the germline ends. DNA for the CDR3: TGTGCCAGCATGGACCAGAGCTCCTACGAGCAGTACTTC. Translated, it gives CASMDQSSYEQYF.

Relative to its sample, this clonotype is medium-sized. V and J are TRBV6-2 or TRBV6-3 and TRBJ1-1, with D possibly being TRBD1 (5 bases). V was trimmed by 2 bases and J by 5 bases, leaving 9 bases between them. The CDR3 sequence is 13 residues long. In germline, CDR1 is MNHEY, CDR2 SVGEGT. The CDR3 bases are TGTGCCAGCAGTTACAGGGGCCATACTGAAGCTTTCTTT. Encoded protein: CASSYRGHTEAFF.

This clonotype was found many times. The J gene is TRBJ2-2, the V gene TRBV6-2 or TRBV6-3; perhaps TRBD2 as D (5 bases). Deletions cut 2 bases from V and 5 bases from J, with 6 bases between. CDR3 size: 13 residues. Per germline, CDR1 MNHEY and CDR2 SVGEGT. The CDR3 reads CASSYRETGELFF. CDR3 DNA sequence: TGTGCCAGCAGTTACCGGGAAACCGGGGAGCTGTTTTTT.

The rearrangement uses TRBV12-3 or TRBV12-4 and TRBJ2-5; D is undetermined. With 1 base removed from V and 4 bases from J, the gap between germline ends came to 13 bases. The CDR3 is made up of 15 amino acids. The CDR3 DNA follows: TGTGCCAGCAGTTTAGGTACAGATGAAATAGAGACCCAGTACTTC. This gives the protein CASSLGTDEIETQYF.

Many counts were recorded for this clonotype. The chain recombines TRBV28 with TRBJ1-2; D is possibly TRBD1 (6 bases). The germline V gene has CDR1 MDHEN and CDR2 SYDVKM. V was pared by 0 bases and J by 5 bases, with 10 bases between. The CDR3 extends over 14 amino acids. The CDR3 reads CASSLWGAGYGYTF. The CDR3 DNA is TGTGCCAGCAGTTTATGGGGGGCCGGTTATGGCTACACCTTC.

Ten or more counts support this clonotype. V and J are TRBV12-3 or TRBV12-4 and TRBJ1-5, with TRBD1 matching 7 bases. The CDR3 has 16 residues. The V gene end was trimmed by 4 bases and the J gene end by 6 bases; junction bases not matched to a gene: 12. CDR3: CASSSGTEMTAQPQHF. The DNA for the CDR3 is TGTGCCAGCAGTTCCGGGACAGAGATGACCGCTCAGCCCCAGCATTTT.